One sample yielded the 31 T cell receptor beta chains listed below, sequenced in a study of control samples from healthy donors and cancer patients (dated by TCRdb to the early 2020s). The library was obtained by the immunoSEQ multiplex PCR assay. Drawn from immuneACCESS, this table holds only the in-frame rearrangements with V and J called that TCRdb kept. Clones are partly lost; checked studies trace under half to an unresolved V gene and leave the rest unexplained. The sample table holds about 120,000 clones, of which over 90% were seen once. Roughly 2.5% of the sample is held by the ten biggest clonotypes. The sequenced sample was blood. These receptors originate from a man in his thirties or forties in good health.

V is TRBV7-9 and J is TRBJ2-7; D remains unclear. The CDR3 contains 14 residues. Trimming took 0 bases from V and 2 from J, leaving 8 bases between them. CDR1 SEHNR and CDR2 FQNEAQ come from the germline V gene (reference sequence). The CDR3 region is CASSLATSAYEQYV. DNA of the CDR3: TGTGCCAGCAGCTTAGCGACGAGTGCCTACGAGCAGTACGTC.

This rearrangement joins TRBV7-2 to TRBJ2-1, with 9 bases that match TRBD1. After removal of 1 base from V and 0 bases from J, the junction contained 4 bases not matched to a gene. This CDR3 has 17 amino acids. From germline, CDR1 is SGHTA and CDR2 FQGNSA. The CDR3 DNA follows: TGTGCCAGCAGCTTAGGGCTGGGACAGGGCTCCTACAATGAGCAGTTCTTC. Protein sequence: CASSLGLGQGSYNEQFF. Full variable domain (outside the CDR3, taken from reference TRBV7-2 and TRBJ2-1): GAGVSQSPSNKVTEKGKDVELRCDPISGHTALYWYRQSLGQGLEFLIYFQGNSAPDKSGLPSDRFSAERTGGSVSTLTIQRTQQEDSAVYLCASSLGLGQGSYNEQFFGPGTRLTVL.

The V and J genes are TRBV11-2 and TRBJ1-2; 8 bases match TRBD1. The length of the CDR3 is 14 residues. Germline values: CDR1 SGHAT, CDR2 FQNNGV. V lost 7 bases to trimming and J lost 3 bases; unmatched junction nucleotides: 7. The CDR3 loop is CASTMNRGDYGYTF. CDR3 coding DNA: TGTGCCAGCACCATGAACAGGGGGGACTATGGCTACACCTTC.

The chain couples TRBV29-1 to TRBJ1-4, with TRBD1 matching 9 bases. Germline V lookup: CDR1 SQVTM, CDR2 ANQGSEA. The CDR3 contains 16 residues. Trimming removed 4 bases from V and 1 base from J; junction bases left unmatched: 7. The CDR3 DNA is TGCAGCGTTGCCAGGACAGGGGTAGGAACTAATGAAAAACTGTTTTTT. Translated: CSVARTGVGTNEKLFF.

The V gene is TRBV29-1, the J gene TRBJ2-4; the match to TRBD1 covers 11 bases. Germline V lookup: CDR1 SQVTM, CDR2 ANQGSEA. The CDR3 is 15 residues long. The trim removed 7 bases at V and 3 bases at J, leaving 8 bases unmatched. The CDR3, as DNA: TGCAGCGCCGGGACAGGGGGTCAGGGCAAAAACATTCAGTACTTC. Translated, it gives CSAGTGGQGKNIQYF. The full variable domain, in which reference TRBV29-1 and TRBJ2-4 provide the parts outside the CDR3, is SAVISQKPSRDICQRGTSLTIQCQVDSQVTMMFWYRQQPGQSLTLIATANQGSEATYESGFVIDKFPISRPNLTFSTLTVSNMSPEDSSIYLCSAGTGGQGKNIQYFGAGTRLSVL.

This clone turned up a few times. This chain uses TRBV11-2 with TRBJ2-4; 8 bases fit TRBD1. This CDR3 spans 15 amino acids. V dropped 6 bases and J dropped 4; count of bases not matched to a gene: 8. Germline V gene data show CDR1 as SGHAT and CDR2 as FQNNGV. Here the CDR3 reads CASSLGQGRKNIQYF. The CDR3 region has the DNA TGTGCCAGCAGTCTTGGACAGGGAAGAAAAAACATTCAGTACTTC.

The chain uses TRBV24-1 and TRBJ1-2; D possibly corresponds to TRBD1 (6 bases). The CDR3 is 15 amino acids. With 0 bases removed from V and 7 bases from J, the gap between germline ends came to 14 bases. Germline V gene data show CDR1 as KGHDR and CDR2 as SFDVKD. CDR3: CATSDLQGGNGGYTF. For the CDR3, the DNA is TGTGCCACCAGTGATTTGCAAGGGGGAAACGGTGGCTACACCTTC.

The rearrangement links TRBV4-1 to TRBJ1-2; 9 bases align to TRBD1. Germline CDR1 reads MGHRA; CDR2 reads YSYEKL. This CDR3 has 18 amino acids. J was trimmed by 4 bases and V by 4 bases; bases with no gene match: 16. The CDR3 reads CASSRLQGAGSSSYGYTF. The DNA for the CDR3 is TGCGCCAGCAGCCGGCTACAGGGGGCGGGGAGCAGTTCCTATGGCTACACCTTC.

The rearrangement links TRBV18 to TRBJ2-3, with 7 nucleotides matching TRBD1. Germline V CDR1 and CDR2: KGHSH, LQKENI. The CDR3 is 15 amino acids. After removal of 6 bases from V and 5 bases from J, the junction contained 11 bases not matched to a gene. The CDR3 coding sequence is TGTGCCAGCTCCCGGGGACAGCCGGTTTTAGATACGCAGTATTTT. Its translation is CASSRGQPVLDTQYF. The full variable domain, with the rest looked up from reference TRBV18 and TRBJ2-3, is NAGVMQNPRHLVRRRGQEARLRCSPMKGHSHVYWYRQLPEEGLKFMVYLQKENIIDESGMPKERFSAEFPKEGPSILRIQQVVRGDSAAYFCASSRGQPVLDTQYFGPGTRLTVL.

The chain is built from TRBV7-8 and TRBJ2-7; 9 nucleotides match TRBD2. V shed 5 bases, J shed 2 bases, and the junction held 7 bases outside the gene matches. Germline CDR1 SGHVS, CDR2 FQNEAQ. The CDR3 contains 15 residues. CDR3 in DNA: TGTGCCAGCAGCGAACCGGGACTAGCTACCTACGAGCAGTACTTC. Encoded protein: CASSEPGLATYEQYF. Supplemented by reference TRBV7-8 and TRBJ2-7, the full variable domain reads GAGVSQSPRYKVAKRGQDVALRCDPISGHVSLFWYQQALGQGPEFLTYFQNEAQLDKSGLPSDRFFAERPEGSVSTLKIQRTQQEDSAVYLCASSEPGLATYEQYFGPGTRLTVT.

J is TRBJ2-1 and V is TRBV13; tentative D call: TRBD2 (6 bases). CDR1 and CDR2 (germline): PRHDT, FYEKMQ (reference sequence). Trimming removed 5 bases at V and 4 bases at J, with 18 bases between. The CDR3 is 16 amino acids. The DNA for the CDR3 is TGTGCCAGCAGCCCCGAGAGGACGGGAGTATACAATGAGCAGTTCTTC. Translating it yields CASSPERTGVYNEQFF.

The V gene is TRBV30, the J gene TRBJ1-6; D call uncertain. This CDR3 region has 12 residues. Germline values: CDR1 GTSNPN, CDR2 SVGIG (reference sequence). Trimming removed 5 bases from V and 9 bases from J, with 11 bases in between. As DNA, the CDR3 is TGTGCCTGGGGCCTCGGAGGTTCACCCCTCCACTTT. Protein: CAWGLGGSPLHF. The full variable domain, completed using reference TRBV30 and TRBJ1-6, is SQTIHQWPATLVQPVGSPLSLECTVEGTSNPNLYWYRQAAGRGLQLLFYSVGIGQISSEVPQNLSASRPQDRQFILSSKKLLLSDSGFYLCAWGLGGSPLHFGNGTRLTVT.

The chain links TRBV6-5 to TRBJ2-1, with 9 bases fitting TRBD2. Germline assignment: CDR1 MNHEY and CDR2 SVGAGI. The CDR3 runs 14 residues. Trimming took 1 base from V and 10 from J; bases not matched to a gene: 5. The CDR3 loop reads CASSYWRGGDEQFF. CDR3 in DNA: TGTGCCAGCAGTTACTGGCGGGGGGGCGACGAGCAGTTCTTC.

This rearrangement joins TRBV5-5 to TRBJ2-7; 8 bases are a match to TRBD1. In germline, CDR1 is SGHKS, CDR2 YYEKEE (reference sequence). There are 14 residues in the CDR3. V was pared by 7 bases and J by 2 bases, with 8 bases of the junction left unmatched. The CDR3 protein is CASAQQGVAYEQYF. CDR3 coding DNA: TGTGCCAGCGCCCAACAGGGGGTCGCCTACGAGCAGTACTTC.

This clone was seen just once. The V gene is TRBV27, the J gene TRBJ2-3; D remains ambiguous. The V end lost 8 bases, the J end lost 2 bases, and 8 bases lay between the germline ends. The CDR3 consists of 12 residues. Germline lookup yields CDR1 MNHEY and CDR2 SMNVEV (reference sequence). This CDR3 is CASGEYTDTQYF. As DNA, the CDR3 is TGTGCCAGCGGGGAATACACAGATACGCAGTATTTT.

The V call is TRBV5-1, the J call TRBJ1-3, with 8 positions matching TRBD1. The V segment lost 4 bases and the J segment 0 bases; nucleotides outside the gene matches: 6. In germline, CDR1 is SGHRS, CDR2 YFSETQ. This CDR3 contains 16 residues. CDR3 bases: TGCGCCAGCAGCCTCCGACAGGGGTCCTCTGGAAACACCATATATTTT. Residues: CASSLRQGSSGNTIYF.

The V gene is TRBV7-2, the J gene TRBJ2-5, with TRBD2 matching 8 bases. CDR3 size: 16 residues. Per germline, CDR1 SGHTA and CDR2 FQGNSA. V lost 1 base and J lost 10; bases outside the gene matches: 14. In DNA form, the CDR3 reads TGTGCCAGCAGCTTAGTGGGCGGGGGGAACCTCGCGGGCCAGTACTTC. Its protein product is CASSLVGGGNLAGQYF.

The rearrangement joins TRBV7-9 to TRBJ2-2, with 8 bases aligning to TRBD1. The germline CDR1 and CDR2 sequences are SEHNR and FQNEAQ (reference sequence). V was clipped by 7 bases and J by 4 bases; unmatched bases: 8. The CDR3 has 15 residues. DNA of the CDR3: TGTGCCAGCAACCGAGGACAGGGAGCCACCGGGGAGCTGTTTTTT. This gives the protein CASNRGQGATGELFF.

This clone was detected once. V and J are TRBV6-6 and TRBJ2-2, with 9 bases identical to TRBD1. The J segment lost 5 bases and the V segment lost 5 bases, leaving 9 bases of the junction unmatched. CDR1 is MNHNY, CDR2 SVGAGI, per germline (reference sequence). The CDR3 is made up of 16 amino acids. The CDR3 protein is CASSRADRGGTGELFF. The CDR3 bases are TGTGCCAGCAGTCGAGCTGACAGGGGGGGGACCGGGGAGCTGTTTTTT.

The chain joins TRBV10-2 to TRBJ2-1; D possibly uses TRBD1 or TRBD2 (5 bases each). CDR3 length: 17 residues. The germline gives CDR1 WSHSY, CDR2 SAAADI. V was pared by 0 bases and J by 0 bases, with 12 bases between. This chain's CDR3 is CASSESVTGASYNEQFF. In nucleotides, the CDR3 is TGCGCCAGCAGTGAGTCGGTGACCGGGGCCTCCTACAATGAGCAGTTCTTC.

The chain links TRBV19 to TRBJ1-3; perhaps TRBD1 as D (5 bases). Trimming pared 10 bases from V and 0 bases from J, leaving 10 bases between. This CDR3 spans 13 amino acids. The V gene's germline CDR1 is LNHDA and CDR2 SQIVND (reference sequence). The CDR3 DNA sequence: TGTGCCATCGGGGCGGCCTCTGGAAACACCATATATTTT. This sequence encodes CAIGAASGNTIYF.

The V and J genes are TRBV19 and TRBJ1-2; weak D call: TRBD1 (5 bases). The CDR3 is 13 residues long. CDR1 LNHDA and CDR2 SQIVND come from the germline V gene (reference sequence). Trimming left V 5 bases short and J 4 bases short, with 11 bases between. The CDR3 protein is CASSPGGGYGYTF. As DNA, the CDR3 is TGTGCCAGTAGTCCGGGGGGTGGCTATGGCTACACCTTC.

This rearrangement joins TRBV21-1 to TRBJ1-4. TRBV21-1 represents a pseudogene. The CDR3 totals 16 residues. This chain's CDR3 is CASSKGRGVINEKLFF. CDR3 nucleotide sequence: TGTGCCAGCAGCAAAGGGAGGGGGGTGATTAATGAAAAACTGTTTTTT.

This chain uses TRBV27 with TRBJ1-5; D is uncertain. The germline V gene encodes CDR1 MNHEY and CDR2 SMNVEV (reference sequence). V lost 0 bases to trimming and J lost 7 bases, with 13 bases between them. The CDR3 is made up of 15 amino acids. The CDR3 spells CASSLSGSGRQPQHF. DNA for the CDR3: TGTGCCAGCAGTTTATCGGGTTCAGGACGGCAGCCCCAGCATTTT.

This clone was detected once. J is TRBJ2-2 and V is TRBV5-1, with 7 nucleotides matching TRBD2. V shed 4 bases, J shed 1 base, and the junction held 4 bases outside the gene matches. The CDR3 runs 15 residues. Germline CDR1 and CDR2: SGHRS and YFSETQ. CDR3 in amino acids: CASSPGTMNTGELFF. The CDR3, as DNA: TGCGCCAGCAGCCCCGGGACTATGAACACCGGGGAGCTGTTTTTT.

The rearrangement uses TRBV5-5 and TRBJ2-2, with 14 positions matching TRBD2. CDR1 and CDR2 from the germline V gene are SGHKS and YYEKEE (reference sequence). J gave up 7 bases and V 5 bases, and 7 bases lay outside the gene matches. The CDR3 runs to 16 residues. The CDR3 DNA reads TGTGCCAGCAGTCGACTAGCGGGGGGGCCGAGCGGGGAGCTGTTTTTT. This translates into CASSRLAGGPSGELFF.

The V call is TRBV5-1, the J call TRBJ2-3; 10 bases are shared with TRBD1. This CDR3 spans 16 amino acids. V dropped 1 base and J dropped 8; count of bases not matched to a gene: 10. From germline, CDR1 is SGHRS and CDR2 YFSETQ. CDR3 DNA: TGCGCCAGCAGCTTGAAGAGGACAGGGGGTTTTGCTACGCAGTATTTT. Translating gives CASSLKRTGGFATQYF.

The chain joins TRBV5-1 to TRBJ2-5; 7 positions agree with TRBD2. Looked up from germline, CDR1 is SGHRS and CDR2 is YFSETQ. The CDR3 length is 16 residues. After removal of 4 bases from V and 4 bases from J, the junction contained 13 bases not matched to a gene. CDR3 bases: TGCGCCAGCAGCCTCGGGAGGCCTTGGCTTACAGAGACCCAGTACTTC. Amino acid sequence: CASSLGRPWLTETQYF. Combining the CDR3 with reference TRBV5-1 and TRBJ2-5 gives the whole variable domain KAGVTQTPRYLIKTRGQQVTLSCSPISGHRSVSWYQQTPGQGLQFLFEYFSETQRNKGNFPGRFSGRQFSNSRSEMNVSTLELGDSALYLCASSLGRPWLTETQYFGPGTRLLVL.

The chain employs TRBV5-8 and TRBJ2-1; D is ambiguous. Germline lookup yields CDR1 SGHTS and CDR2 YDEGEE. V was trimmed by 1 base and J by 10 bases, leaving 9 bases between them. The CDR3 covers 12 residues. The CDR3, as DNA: TGTGCCAGCAGCTTGTTTTTGTGGGAGCAGTTCTTC. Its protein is CASSLFLWEQFF.

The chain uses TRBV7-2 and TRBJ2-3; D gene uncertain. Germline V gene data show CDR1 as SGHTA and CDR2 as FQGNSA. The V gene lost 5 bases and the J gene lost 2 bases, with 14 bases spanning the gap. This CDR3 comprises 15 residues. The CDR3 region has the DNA TGTGCCAGCAGCGCGGCGGACGATTCCACAGATACGCAGTATTTT. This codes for CASSAADDSTDTQYF.

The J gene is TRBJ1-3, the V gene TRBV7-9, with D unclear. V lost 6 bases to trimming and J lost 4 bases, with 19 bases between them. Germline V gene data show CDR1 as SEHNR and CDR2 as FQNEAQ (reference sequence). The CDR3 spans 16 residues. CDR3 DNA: TGTGCCAGCAGTAGCACCCACAAAGATATCGGAAACACCATATATTTT. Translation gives CASSSTHKDIGNTIYF.